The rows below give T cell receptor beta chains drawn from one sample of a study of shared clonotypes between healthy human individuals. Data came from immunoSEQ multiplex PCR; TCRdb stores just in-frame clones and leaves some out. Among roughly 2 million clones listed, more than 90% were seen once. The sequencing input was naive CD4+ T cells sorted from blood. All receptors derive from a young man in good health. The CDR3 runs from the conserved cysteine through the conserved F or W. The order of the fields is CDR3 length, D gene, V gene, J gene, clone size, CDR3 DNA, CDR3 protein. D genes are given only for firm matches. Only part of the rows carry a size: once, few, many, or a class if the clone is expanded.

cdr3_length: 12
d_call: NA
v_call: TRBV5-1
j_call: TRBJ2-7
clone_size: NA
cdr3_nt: TGCGCCAGCAGCATTCGAGGGGACGAGCAGTACTTC
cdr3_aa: CASSIRGDEQYF

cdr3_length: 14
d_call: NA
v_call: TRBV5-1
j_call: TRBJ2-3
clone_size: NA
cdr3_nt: TGCGCCAGCAGCTTGGCCCGATCCACAGATACGCAGTATTTT
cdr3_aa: CASSLARSTDTQYF

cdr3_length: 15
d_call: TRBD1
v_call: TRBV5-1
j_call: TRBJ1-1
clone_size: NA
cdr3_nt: TGCGCCAGCAGCCAAACAGGGGGCGCGGGGACTGAAGCTTTCTTT
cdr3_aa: CASSQTGGAGTEAFF

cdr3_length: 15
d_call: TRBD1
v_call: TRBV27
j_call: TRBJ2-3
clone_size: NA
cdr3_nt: TGTGCCAGCAGTTCCAACAGGGGAAGCACAGATACGCAGTATTTT
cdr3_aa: CASSSNRGSTDTQYF

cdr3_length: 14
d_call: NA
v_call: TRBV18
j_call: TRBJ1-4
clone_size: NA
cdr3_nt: TGTGCCAGCTCACCGACCTCAACTAATGAAAAACTGTTTTTT
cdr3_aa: CASSPTSTNEKLFF

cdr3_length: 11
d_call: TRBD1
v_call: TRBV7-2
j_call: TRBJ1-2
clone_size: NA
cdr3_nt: TGTGCGGGACAGGGTAACTATGGCTACACCTTC
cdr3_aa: CAGQGNYGYTF

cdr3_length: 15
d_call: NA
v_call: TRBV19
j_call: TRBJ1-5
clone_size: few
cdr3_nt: TGTGCCAGTAGTATAGACTCGTGGGGCAATCAGCCCCAGCATTTT
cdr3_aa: CASSIDSWGNQPQHF

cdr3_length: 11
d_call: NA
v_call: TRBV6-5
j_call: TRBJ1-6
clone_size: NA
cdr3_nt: TGTGCCAGCAGCTCTGGGACCGCCCTCCACTTT
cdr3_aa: CASSSGTALHF

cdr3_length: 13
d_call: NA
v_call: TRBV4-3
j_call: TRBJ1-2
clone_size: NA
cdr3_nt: TGCGCCAGCAGCCAAGATTGGCAGTCTGGCTACACCTTC
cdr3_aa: CASSQDWQSGYTF

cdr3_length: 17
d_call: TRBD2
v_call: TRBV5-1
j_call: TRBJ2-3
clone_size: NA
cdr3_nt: TGCGCCAGCAGCCCATGGTCTGGGACTAGCCCTACAGATACGCAGTATTTT
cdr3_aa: CASSPWSGTSPTDTQYF

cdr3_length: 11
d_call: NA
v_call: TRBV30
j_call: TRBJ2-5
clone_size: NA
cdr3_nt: TGTGCCTGGAGTCAGGCAGAGACCCAGTACTTC
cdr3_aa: CAWSQAETQYF

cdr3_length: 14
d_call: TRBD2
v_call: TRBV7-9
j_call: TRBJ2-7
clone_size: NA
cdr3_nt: TGTGCCAGCCAGGCTAGCGGGAGGGCCTACGAGCAGTACTTC
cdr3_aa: CASQASGRAYEQYF

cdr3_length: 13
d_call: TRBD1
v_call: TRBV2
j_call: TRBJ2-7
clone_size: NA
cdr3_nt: TGTGCCAGCAGGGCAGGGACAGCCTACGAGCAGTACTTC
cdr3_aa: CASRAGTAYEQYF